One and the same sample provided the 29 T cell receptor beta chains below, sequenced in a study of T cell clonality in common variable immunodeficiency (dated by TCRdb to the mid-2010s). The library came from the immunoSEQ multiplex PCR assay. Here the immuneACCESS table is served through TCRdb, limited to in-frame sequences with V and J called. Missing clones are a known gap in these copies; in checked studies unresolved V genes cover under half, and the rest lacks a known reason. The sample has more than 35,000 clones on record, with no singletons. 0.95% of the sample rests with the top ten. Sequencing input: peripheral blood mononuclear cells. Receptors were obtained from a person between 18 and 75 years old in good health.

This clone was detected a few times. Read sequence stops 3 residues before the CDR3 end, and the germline J gene provides the missing end. V gene TRBV25-1 combines with J gene TRBJ2-5; D is ambiguous. In germline, CDR1 is MGHDK, CDR2 SYGVNS. The V and J ends lost 2 bases and 4 bases respectively, with 14 bases between them. CDR3 length equals 15 residues. CDR3 in amino acids: CASSETIQVAETQYF. The DNA read from the CDR3 is TGTGCCAGCAGTGAAACCATCCAGGTGGCAGAGACC.

This clone has at least ten counts. From the germline J gene comes the end of the CDR3, since the read stops 3 residues before it. The rearrangement joins TRBV20-1 to TRBJ1-1; 7 bases agree with TRBD1. CDR1 and CDR2 from the germline V gene are DFQATT and SNEGSKA (reference sequence). This CDR3 region has 16 residues. CDR3 protein: CSARDETGAPMGEAFF. CDR3 bases read: TGCAGTGCTAGAGATGAAACAGGGGCGCCGATGGGAGAA.

This clone has at least ten counts. The CDR3 end lies 3 residues beyond the end of the read and is filled in from the germline J gene. The V call is TRBV6-2 or TRBV6-3, the J call TRBJ1-4; D perhaps matches TRBD1 (5 bases). The CDR3 totals 17 residues. Trimming pared 6 bases from V and 5 bases from J, leaving 22 bases between. Germline V lookup: CDR1 MNHEY, CDR2 SVGEGT. The CDR3 sequence is CASRKGLYSRRNEKLFF. CDR3 DNA (partial): TGTGCCAGCAGAAAGGGACTGTACTCTCGCAGGAATGAAAAA.

This clone was counted many times. The part of the CDR3 DNA that was read is TGTGCCAGTAGGACGAATACAGGGGGAGAGACC. Translation: CASRTNTGGET. The full CDR3 protein is CASRTNTGGETQYF. The rearrangement joins TRBV19 to TRBJ2-5; 8 bases map to TRBD1. The CDR3 end falls 3 residues outside the read, so it is completed with the germline J gene. The CDR3 is 14 amino acids. Per the germline V gene, CDR1 is LNHDA and CDR2 is SQIVND (reference sequence). Germline trimming cut 6 bases from V and 4 bases from J; bases unmatched to any gene: 7.

This clone was found many times. The read terminates 3 residues before the CDR3 end, so the remaining end is supplied by the germline J gene. This chain connects TRBV29-1 to TRBJ1-1; TRBD1 matches at 8 bases. CDR1 is SQVTM and CDR2 is ANQGSEA in the germline V gene. Trimming removed 5 bases from V and 4 bases from J; junction bases left unmatched: 6. This CDR3 spans 13 amino acids. The CDR3 DNA, read in part, is TGCAGCGTTCGGACAGGGATGGGCACTGAA. This gives the protein CSVRTGMGTE. The entire CDR3 protein is CSVRTGMGTEAFF. Full variable domain (remainder filled in from reference TRBV29-1 and TRBJ1-1): SAVISQKPSRDICQRGTSLTIQCQVDSQVTMMFWYRQQPGQSLTLIATANQGSEATYESGFVIDKFPISRPNLTFSTLTVSNMSPEDSSIYLCSVRTGMGTEAFFGQGTRLTVV.

This clone was seen many times. The read terminates 3 residues ahead of where the CDR3 ends, so the germline J gene completes it. This sequence joins TRBV12-5 and TRBJ2-3; 8 nucleotides agree with TRBD2. From germline, CDR1 is LGHNT and CDR2 FRNRAP. Losses at the gene ends were 0 bases for V and 5 bases for J; bases not matched to a gene: 10. This CDR3 has 17 amino acids. CDR3 bases read: TGTGCTAGTGGTTTGGTACGGGGGGGGTGGGCTGAAGATACG. Amino acid sequence: CASGLVRGGWAEDT. The entire CDR3 protein is CASGLVRGGWAEDTQYF.

This clone has at least ten counts. The CDR3 is cut off 3 residues early in the read; its end comes from the germline J gene. The chain uses TRBV19 and TRBJ2-1; D is uncertain. V shed 1 base and J shed 0 bases, with 16 bases lying between them. CDR1 is LNHDA and CDR2 is SQIVND in the germline V gene (reference sequence). The CDR3 contains 18 residues. Incomplete CDR3 DNA: TGTGCCAGTAGTATAGCCCACACGGCAGCGAGCTCCTACAATGAG. Translating gives CASSIAHTAASSYNE. The whole CDR3 sequence is CASSIAHTAASSYNEQFF.

This clone was counted at least ten times. The CDR3 is cut off 3 residues early in the read; its end comes from the germline J gene. The chain couples TRBV19 to TRBJ1-5; D perhaps matches TRBD1 (5 bases). The CDR3 contains 13 residues. The V end was cut by 5 bases, the J end by 6 bases, with 11 bases between. Germline V lookup: CDR1 LNHDA, CDR2 SQIVND (reference sequence). The CDR3 sequence: CASSAGGIQPQHF. The CDR3 bases that were read are TGTGCCAGTAGTGCGGGGGGGATTCAGCCC.

This clone has a count of ten or more. With the read ending 3 residues before the CDR3 end, the germline J gene is used to fill in that end. The chain has TRBV10-3 and TRBJ2-5, with 8 bases identical to TRBD2. The CDR3 spans 14 residues. In germline, CDR1 is ENHRY, CDR2 SYGVKD. Trimming at V came to 10 bases and at J to 5 bases, leaving 12 bases not matched to a gene. The CDR3 reads CATKTGGAVETQYF. The DNA read from the CDR3 is TGTGCCACGAAAACCGGGGGGGCCGTGGAGACC.

This clone was observed at least ten times. Read sequence stops 3 residues before the CDR3 end, and the germline J gene provides the missing end. The rearrangement uses TRBV3-1 (or the pseudogene TRBV3-2) and TRBJ1-2; D perhaps matches TRBD1 (6 bases). CDR1 is LGHDT, CDR2 YNNKEL, per germline (reference sequence). The CDR3 covers 17 residues. Trimming cost V 0 bases and J 5 bases, with 19 bases left between them. The CDR3 protein is CASSQDTGLQGEYGYTF. The sequenced part of the CDR3 DNA is TGTGCCAGCAGCCAAGATACGGGGCTACAGGGTGAATATGGC.

By sample fraction, this clone is medium-sized. The CDR3 end falls 3 residues outside the read, so it is completed with the germline J gene. This chain joins TRBV4-1 and TRBJ2-2; D might be TRBD2 (6 bases). V gave up 2 bases and J gave up 2 bases, with 12 bases separating them. CDR3 length: 16 amino acids. Germline CDR1 MGHRA, CDR2 YSYEKL. CDR3 sequence reads: CASSQRRGINTGELFF. The covered CDR3 bases are TGCGCCAGCAGCCAACGGCGGGGAATTAACACCGGGGAG.

In its sample, this clone was seen a few times. The read terminates 3 residues before the CDR3 end, so the remaining end is supplied by the germline J gene. The rearrangement joins TRBV18 to TRBJ2-3; D perhaps matches TRBD1 (6 bases). Trimming stripped 1 base from V and 6 bases from J, with 14 bases between. Per germline, CDR1 KGHSH and CDR2 LQKENI. CDR3 length: 15 residues. CDR3 residues: CASSPQGTPPDTQYF. CDR3 bases read: TGTGCCAGCTCACCACAGGGGACACCTCCTGATACG.

There are many counts of this clone. The read ends 3 residues before the CDR3 terminus; that terminus is restored from the germline J gene. The chain carries TRBV6-1 and TRBJ2-7, with TRBD1 identical over 7 bases. Germline V gene lookup returns CDR1 MNHNS and CDR2 SASEGT. The CDR3 has 16 residues. V shed 2 bases, J shed 3 bases, and the junction held 10 bases outside the gene matches. The chain's CDR3 is CASSERIGTVHYEQYF. Partial CDR3 DNA: TGTGCCAGCAGTGAAAGAATCGGGACAGTACACTACGAG.

This clone was counted at least ten times. The covered CDR3 bases are TGTGCCATCAGTTCAAATACAGGGGCGGTGAATGAG. Amino acid sequence: CAISSNTGAVNE. The whole CDR3 is CAISSNTGAVNEQFF. The chain combines TRBV10-3 with TRBJ2-1, with 7 bases that match TRBD1. The sequence runs out 3 residues before the end of the CDR3; the remainder is reconstructed from the germline J gene. The CDR3 is made up of 15 amino acids. V lost 5 bases, J lost 7 bases, and 11 bases stayed unmatched. Germline V gene sequence: CDR1 ENHRY, CDR2 SYGVKD.

This clone was detected ten times or more. The CDR3 protein is CASSVTGSSYEQYF. The sequenced CDR3 bases are TGTGCCAGCAGCGTCACAGGGAGCTCCTACGAG. This chain links TRBV5-4 with TRBJ2-7; TRBD1 might be the D (6 bases). The read ends 3 residues before the CDR3 terminus; that terminus is restored from the germline J gene. Germline V gene lookup returns CDR1 SGHNT and CDR2 YYREEE (reference sequence). Between the trimmed V and J ends, which lost 4 bases and 0 bases, there was a span of 11 bases. There are 14 residues in the CDR3.

This clone was counted ten times or more. The read falls 3 residues short of the CDR3 end, and the missing part is taken from the germline J gene. J is TRBJ1-5 and V is TRBV27; TRBD1 might be the D (5 bases). There are 14 residues in the CDR3. The germline CDR1 and CDR2 sequences are MNHEY and SMNVEV (reference sequence). Trimming cost V 10 bases and J 1 base, with 14 bases left between them. Incomplete CDR3 DNA: TGTGCCACCAGGGAAGGGTTGAGCAATCAGCCC. Protein: CATREGLSNQP. The complete CDR3 protein is CATREGLSNQPQHF.

This clone was counted many times. The CDR3 end lies 3 residues beyond the end of the read and is filled in from the germline J gene. This chain connects TRBV11-2 to TRBJ1-3; TRBD1 matches at 7 bases. CDR3 length equals 15 residues. Germline CDR1 and CDR2: SGHAT and FQNNGV. The V segment lost 5 bases and the J segment 0 bases; nucleotides outside the gene matches: 4. The CDR3 DNA, read in part, is TGTGCCAGCAGCCCGGACAGGAACTCTGGAAACACC. Protein: CASSPDRNSGNT. The full-length CDR3 reads as CASSPDRNSGNTIYF.

The table lists this clone with a few counts. A read error is possible here, since a much larger clone lies one base away. The CDR3 extends 3 residues past the end of the read, so its final part is completed from the germline J gene. The chain employs TRBV7-9 and TRBJ1-2, with no clear D. CDR1 is SEHNR, CDR2 FQNEAQ, per germline (reference sequence). This CDR3 region has 13 residues. The CDR3 sequence: CSSSLIAVYGYTF. Incomplete CDR3 DNA: TGTTCCAGCAGCTTAATAGCCGTCTATGGC.

This clone was counted many times. The CDR3 extends 3 residues past the end of the read, so its final part is completed from the germline J gene. The chain joins TRBV20-1 to TRBJ2-7; TRBD1 matches at 9 bases. With V trimmed by 6 bases and J by 2 bases, 8 bases remained unmatched. The germline CDR1 and CDR2 sequences are DFQATT and SNEGSKA (reference sequence). The CDR3 loop spans 14 amino acids. The covered CDR3 bases are TGCAGTGCCAGGAGGGGACAGGGCACCTACGAG. Residues: CSARRGQGTYE. The CDR3, in full, reads CSARRGQGTYEQYF.

This clone has a count of ten or more. Read data end 3 residues before the CDR3 end; the end is taken from the germline J gene. V and J are TRBV7-3 and TRBJ2-7; 7 bases line up with TRBD2. V was pared by 5 bases and J by 5 bases, with 6 bases of the junction left unmatched. The CDR3 contains 13 residues. Per the germline V gene, CDR1 is SGHTA and CDR2 is FQGTGA. CDR3 DNA, as far as it was read: TGTGCCAGCAGCCTTAGCGGGTCCCACGAG. Its translation: CASSLSGSHE. Given in full, the CDR3 is CASSLSGSHEQYF.

This clone has ten or more counts. Sequencing ends 3 residues short of the CDR3 end; the germline J gene provides the rest. The V and J genes are TRBV2 and TRBJ1-2; the match to TRBD1 covers 7 bases. Germline V gene data show CDR1 as SNHLY and CDR2 as FYNNEI. With V trimmed by 5 bases and J by 4 bases, 7 bases remained unmatched. The CDR3 totals 14 residues. Partial CDR3 DNA: TGTGCCAGCAGTCAAAAGACAGGGTCCTATGGC. Translating it yields CASSQKTGSYG. In full, the CDR3 is CASSQKTGSYGYTF. The full variable domain, in which reference TRBV2 and TRBJ1-2 provide the parts outside the CDR3, is EPEVTQTPSHQVTQMGQEVILRCVPISNHLYFYWYRQILGQKVEFLVSFYNNEISEKSEIFDDQFSVERPDGSNFTLKIRSTKLEDSAMYFCASSQKTGSYGYTFGSGTRLTVV.

This clone has ten or more counts. The observed sequence ends 3 residues before the CDR3 terminus, with the missing tail filled in from the germline J gene. The V and J genes are TRBV5-1 and TRBJ2-1; 12 positions match TRBD2. Trimming removed 3 bases from V and 1 base from J; junction bases left unmatched: 2. Germline V CDR1 and CDR2: SGHRS, YFSETQ. There are 16 residues in the CDR3. CDR3 residues: CASSSGLAGSYNEQFF. The part of the CDR3 DNA that was read is TGCGCCAGCAGCTCCGGACTAGCGGGATCCTACAATGAG.

This clone was observed many times. From the germline J gene comes the end of the CDR3, since the read stops 3 residues before it. The chain uses TRBV20-1 and TRBJ2-1; perhaps TRBD2 as D (6 bases). V lost 0 bases to trimming and J lost 8 bases, with 17 bases between them. Germline V gene data show CDR1 as DFQATT and CDR2 as SNEGSKA (reference sequence). The length of the CDR3 is 15 residues. This chain's CDR3 is CSARDSRLEAHEQFF. The sequenced part of the CDR3 DNA is TGCAGTGCTAGAGATTCGAGACTAGAGGCTCATGAG.

This clone was counted at least ten times. The CDR3 is cut off 3 residues early in the read; its end comes from the germline J gene. The rearrangement links TRBV6-2 or TRBV6-3 to TRBJ2-7, with TRBD1 identical over 7 bases. CDR1 and CDR2 (germline): MNHEY, SVGEGT. Germline trimming cut 6 bases from V and 1 base from J; bases unmatched to any gene: 15. The CDR3 is 17 amino acids. CDR3 bases read: TGTGCCAGCAGCCCGGACAGGTGGTTAGCGTCTTCCTACGAG. Its protein is CASSPDRWLASSYE. The whole CDR3 reads CASSPDRWLASSYEQYF.

There are many counts of this clone. The CDR3 is cut off 3 residues early in the read; its end comes from the germline J gene. V is TRBV20-1 and J is TRBJ2-6; D perhaps matches TRBD1 (6 bases). The germline V gene encodes CDR1 DFQATT and CDR2 SNEGSKA (reference sequence). The CDR3 extends over 16 amino acids. Trimming stripped 3 bases from V and 0 bases from J, with 12 bases between. The sequenced CDR3 bases are TGCAGTGCTAGGAGCACAGGGAGCTCTGGGGCCAACGTC. This translates into CSARSTGSSGANV. The CDR3 in full is CSARSTGSSGANVLTF.

The table lists this clone with many counts. The read ends 3 residues shy of where the CDR3 ends; the end is completed using the germline J gene. The V call is TRBV18, the J call TRBJ2-2, with 7 bases matching TRBD1. The germline CDR1 and CDR2 sequences are KGHSH and LQKENI. The CDR3 covers 15 residues. Trimming cost V 2 bases and J 7 bases; bases outside gene matches: 7. The CDR3 here is CASSPTGQKGGELFF. The part of the CDR3 DNA that was read is TGTGCCAGCTCACCAACGGGACAGAAGGGCGGGGAG.

This clone was picked up many times. The CDR3 end lies 3 residues beyond the end of the read and is filled in from the germline J gene. The chain recombines TRBV12-3 or TRBV12-4 with TRBJ2-7; maybe TRBD1 (5 bases). The CDR3 totals 15 residues. V was cut by 5 bases and J by 2 bases, with 16 bases left in between. The covered CDR3 bases are TGTGCCAGCAGTCCCAGGGTAGTCCCGACCTACGAG. This gives the protein CASSPRVVPTYE. The whole CDR3 reads CASSPRVVPTYEQYF.

This clone has at least ten counts. The read is 3 residues too short to cover the CDR3 end, so that end is filled in from the germline J gene. The chain is built from TRBV6-1 and TRBJ2-5; 9 bases line up with TRBD2. CDR1 MNHNS and CDR2 SASEGT come from the germline V gene. Germline trimming cut 3 bases from V and 5 bases from J; bases unmatched to any gene: 7. This CDR3 comprises 15 residues. This chain's CDR3 is CASSELAGVQETQYF. The CDR3 bases that were read are TGTGCCAGCAGTGAGTTAGCGGGAGTCCAGGAGACC.

This clone was counted ten times or more. The sequenced fragment ends 3 residues before the CDR3 boundary, so the rest is inferred from the germline J gene. The chain links TRBV7-6 to TRBJ1-6, with 12 nucleotides matching TRBD1. Germline V gene data show CDR1 as SGHVS and CDR2 as FNYEAQ. The CDR3 has 17 amino acids. V was clipped by 5 bases and J by 10 bases; unmatched bases: 12. The CDR3 protein is CASSPSTRDRGLSPLHF. The CDR3 DNA, read in part, is TGTGCCAGCAGCCCATCCACCCGGGACAGGGGGCTCTCACCC.